One and the same sample provided the 8 T cell receptor beta chains below, sequenced in a study of cytomegalovirus exposure and HLA in healthy donors. PCR employed 60 Vbeta and 13 Jbeta primers. This table comes from immunoSEQ multiplex PCR, and its TCRdb copy is limited to in-frame clones, with some not included. The data show around 100,000 clones, 75% seen once. Material for sequencing was PBMCs. The receptor source for this set is a male donor in good health and CMV-seropositive.

The chain employs TRBV4-3 and TRBJ2-2, with D possibly TRBD1 on 6 matching bases. Germline-derived CDR1 and CDR2 are LGHNA and YSLEER. The V end lost 0 bases, the J end lost 1 base, and 15 bases lay between the germline ends. The CDR3 consists of 18 residues. CDR3 DNA sequence: TGCGCCAGCAGCCAAGAAGGGTCAGGACAGTTGAACACCGGGGAGCTGTTTTTT. It yields the protein CASSQEGSGQLNTGELFF.

This clone has just one count. The chain is built from TRBV15 and TRBJ1-5; 7 nucleotides agree with TRBD1. There are 15 residues in the CDR3. V lost 1 base, J lost 9 bases, and 9 bases stayed unmatched. Germline V gene sequence: CDR1 LNHNV, CDR2 YYDKDF (reference sequence). CDR3 sequence: CATSRAGTAQGPQHF. The DNA of the CDR3 is TGTGCCACCAGCAGAGCCGGGACAGCCCAGGGGCCCCAGCATTTT. Full variable domain (rest looked up from reference TRBV15 and TRBJ1-5): DAMVIQNPRYQVTQFGKPVTLSCSQTLNHNVMYWYQQKSSQAPKLLFHYYDKDFNNEADTPDNFQSRRPNTSFCFLDIRSPGLGDTAMYLCATSRAGTAQGPQHFGDGTRLSIL.

The chain links TRBV7-9 to TRBJ2-7; the D gene is possibly TRBD1 (7 bases). CDR3 length: 16 residues. Trimming shortened V by 5 bases and J by 1 base, and 18 bases separated the two germline ends. CDR1 is SEHNR and CDR2 is FQNEAQ in the germline V gene (reference sequence). CDR3 region: CASSPRGTASSYEQYF. In nucleotides, the CDR3 is TGTGCCAGCAGCCCCCGGGGGACAGCGAGTTCCTACGAGCAGTACTTC.

The chain carries TRBV28 and TRBJ1-5; no clear D gene. CDR1 MDHEN and CDR2 SYDVKM come from the germline V gene. V was trimmed by 3 bases and J by 2 bases, leaving 14 bases between them. The CDR3 totals 16 residues. CDR3 coding DNA: TGTGCCAGCAGTTTTCTGCGGGAGATGGGCAATCAGCCCCAGCATTTT. Protein product: CASSFLREMGNQPQHF.

V is TRBV18 and J is TRBJ1-5; a weak D match, TRBD1 (5 bases). Looked up from germline, CDR1 is KGHSH and CDR2 is LQKENI. The germline V and J ends were trimmed by 5 bases and 1 base, with 9 bases remaining between them. The CDR3 is 14 residues long. The chain's CDR3 is CASSDQGSNQPQHF. The DNA of the CDR3 is TGTGCCAGCTCAGACCAGGGAAGCAATCAGCCCCAGCATTTT. The full variable domain, in which reference TRBV18 and TRBJ1-5 provide the parts outside the CDR3, is NAGVMQNPRHLVRRRGQEARLRCSPMKGHSHVYWYRQLPEEGLKFMVYLQKENIIDESGMPKERFSAEFPKEGPSILRIQQVVRGDSAAYFCASSDQGSNQPQHFGDGTRLSIL.

The chain carries TRBV30 and TRBJ2-7, with 7 nucleotides matching TRBD1. The CDR3 length is 12 residues. Germline CDR1 is GTSNPN and CDR2 is SVGIG (reference sequence). V lost 8 bases to trimming and J lost 9 bases; unmatched junction nucleotides: 13. CDR3 residues: CATGTDRRGQYF. The CDR3 nucleotides are TGTGCCACCGGGACAGACCGCCGCGGGCAGTACTTC.

This clone appeared a few times. The chain combines TRBV4-3 with TRBJ1-2, with D tentatively TRBD1 (5 bases). Trimming removed 1 base from V and 3 bases from J, with 21 bases in between. Germline V gene data show CDR1 as LGHNA and CDR2 as YSLEER. The CDR3 extends over 18 amino acids. The CDR3 nucleotides read TGCGCCAGCAGCCAAGGGGGCTCTGGGCCTAAGGTGGACTATGGCTACACCTTC. It yields the protein CASSQGGSGPKVDYGYTF.

The chain links TRBV19 to TRBJ1-5, with a possible D match to TRBD1 (5 bases). Trimming left V 3 bases short and J 3 bases short, with 9 bases between. The germline V gene has CDR1 LNHDA and CDR2 SQIVND (reference sequence). The CDR3 is 14 amino acids. The DNA for the CDR3 is TGTGCCAGTAGTATTCTGACAGCCAATCAGCCCCAGCATTTT. This sequence encodes CASSILTANQPQHF. Drawing the rest from reference TRBV19 and TRBJ1-5, the complete variable domain is DGGITQSPKYLFRKEGQNVTLSCEQNLNHDAMYWYRQDPGQGLRLIYYSQIVNDFQKGDIAEGYSVSREKKESFPLTVTSAQKNPTAFYLCASSILTANQPQHFGDGTRLSIL.